What follows are 11 T cell receptor beta chains derived from one specimen sequenced in a study of cytomegalovirus exposure and HLA in healthy donors. 60 Vbeta and 13 Jbeta primers were used in PCR. This table comes from immunoSEQ multiplex PCR, and its TCRdb copy is limited to in-frame clones, with some not included. The sample records 130,000 to 150,000 clones, 76% being singletons. Material for sequencing was PBMCs. The origin of the receptors is a woman between 35 and 50 years old in good health and CMV-seronegative.

This rearrangement joins TRBV7-7 to TRBJ2-1; 9 positions match TRBD2. The CDR3 length is 13 residues. From germline, CDR1 is SSHAT and CDR2 FNYEAQ (reference sequence). Trimming removed 8 bases from V and 4 bases from J; junction bases left unmatched: 3. CDR3 nucleotides: TGTGCCAGCGCGGGGGGGGAATACAATGAGCAGTTCTTC. Translated, it gives CASAGGEYNEQFF.

The table lists this clone with a few counts. The chain uses TRBV6-5 and TRBJ1-2; TRBD1 matches 12 bases. This CDR3 is built from 16 residues. The germline V gene encodes CDR1 MNHEY and CDR2 SVGAGI. V lost 0 bases and J lost 4; bases outside the gene matches: 3. CDR3 DNA sequence: TGTGCCAGCAGTTACTCTGGGACAGGGGGCGGCTATGGCTACACCTTC. It yields the protein CASSYSGTGGGYGYTF.

The gene calls are TRBV4-1 and TRBJ1-1; D is unclear. Trimming pared 1 base from V and 8 bases from J, leaving 17 bases between. There are 15 residues in the CDR3. Germline lookup yields CDR1 MGHRA and CDR2 YSYEKL. The CDR3 loop reads CASSQAGGPALEAFF. CDR3 bases: TGCGCCAGCAGCCAAGCGGGAGGACCGGCGCTGGAAGCTTTCTTT.

CDR3 amino acids: CATSGTGAYGYTF. In nucleotides, the CDR3 is TGTGCCACCAGCGGGACAGGGGCCTATGGCTACACCTTC. The V call is TRBV15, the J call TRBJ1-2, with 10 positions matching TRBD1. V lost 5 bases and J lost 4; bases outside the gene matches: 1. CDR3 length equals 13 residues. Germline-derived CDR1 and CDR2 are LNHNV and YYDKDF (reference sequence). Together with reference TRBV15 and TRBJ1-2, the CDR3 gives the full variable domain: DAMVIQNPRYQVTQFGKPVTLSCSQTLNHNVMYWYQQKSSQAPKLLFHYYDKDFNNEADTPDNFQSRRPNTSFCFLDIRSPGLGDTAMYLCATSGTGAYGYTFGSGTRLTVV.

This clone has a single count. CDR3 DNA: TGTGCCAGCAGTACCGGGACAAACAGGAGGGAGCAGTACTTC. Protein: CASSTGTNRREQYF. The rearrangement joins TRBV6-6 to TRBJ2-7; tentatively, D is TRBD1 (6 bases). Germline V gene data show CDR1 as MNHNY and CDR2 as SVGAGI (reference sequence). The CDR3 is made up of 14 amino acids. Trimming removed 5 bases at V and 7 bases at J, with 18 bases between.

This clone was seen only once. One end of the junction is discordant with germline, which a read error may explain. This CDR3 is also generated by other DNA sequences in the sample. The gene calls are TRBV19 and TRBJ1-4; maybe TRBD1 (5 bases). Germline V gives CDR1 LNHDA, CDR2 SQIVND (reference sequence). The CDR3 covers 14 residues. In DNA form, the CDR3 reads TGTGCCAGTAGTCCCCCCCCAGGGTATGAAAAACTGTTCTTT. Protein product: CASSPPPGYEKLFF.

The gene calls are TRBV5-1 and TRBJ2-1; 14 bases align to TRBD2. Germline V lookup: CDR1 SGHRS, CDR2 YFSETQ. V was pared by 4 bases and J by 9 bases, with 9 bases of the junction left unmatched. The CDR3 consists of 16 residues. CDR3 in DNA: TGCGCCAGCAGCCCTCAAGGGACTAGCGGGAGTCGTGAGCAGTTCTTC. Its protein product is CASSPQGTSGSREQFF.

Regarding this clone: One end of the junction is discordant with germline, which a read error may explain. This rearrangement joins TRBV7-9 to TRBJ1-1; 8 bases agree with TRBD1. This CDR3 is 16 amino acids long. CDR1 SEHNR and CDR2 FQNEAQ come from the germline V gene (reference sequence). CDR3 in amino acids: CSSSLEVGRGRPEAFF. The DNA for the CDR3 is TGTTCCAGCAGCTTAGAGGTGGGCAGGGGGCGGCCTGAAGCTTTCTTT.

This chain uses TRBV10-3 with TRBJ1-1; weak D call: TRBD1 (5 bases). This CDR3 has 13 residues. Trimming left V 10 bases short and J 5 bases short, with 17 bases between. Per germline, CDR1 ENHRY and CDR2 SYGVKD. This CDR3 reads CATSVQGGTEAFF. CDR3 nucleotide sequence: TGTGCCACTTCAGTGCAGGGAGGTACTGAAGCTTTCTTT.

V is TRBV2 and J is TRBJ1-2, with 7 bases matching TRBD1. V trimming: 6 bases; J trimming: 6 bases; junction bases outside the gene matches: 7. From germline, CDR1 is SNHLY and CDR2 FYNNEI. This CDR3 has 13 residues. Here the CDR3 DNA reads TGTGCCAGCAGGTCAGGGGGTGACCATGGCTACACCTTC. Its translation is CASRSGGDHGYTF. The variable domain in full, with the rest retrieved from reference TRBV2 and TRBJ1-2, is EPEVTQTPSHQVTQMGQEVILRCVPISNHLYFYWYRQILGQKVEFLVSFYNNEISEKSEIFDDQFSVERPDGSNFTLKIRSTKLEDSAMYFCASRSGGDHGYTFGSGTRLTVV.

The chain joins TRBV7-2 to TRBJ2-1; perhaps TRBD1 as D (6 bases). This CDR3 has 12 amino acids. The germline V and J ends were trimmed by 2 bases and 13 bases, with 12 bases remaining between them. Germline V gene lookup returns CDR1 SGHTA and CDR2 FQGNSA. DNA of the CDR3: TGTGCCAGCAGCTTAAAGGGGGTTCCTCAGTTCTTC. The encoded protein is CASSLKGVPQFF.